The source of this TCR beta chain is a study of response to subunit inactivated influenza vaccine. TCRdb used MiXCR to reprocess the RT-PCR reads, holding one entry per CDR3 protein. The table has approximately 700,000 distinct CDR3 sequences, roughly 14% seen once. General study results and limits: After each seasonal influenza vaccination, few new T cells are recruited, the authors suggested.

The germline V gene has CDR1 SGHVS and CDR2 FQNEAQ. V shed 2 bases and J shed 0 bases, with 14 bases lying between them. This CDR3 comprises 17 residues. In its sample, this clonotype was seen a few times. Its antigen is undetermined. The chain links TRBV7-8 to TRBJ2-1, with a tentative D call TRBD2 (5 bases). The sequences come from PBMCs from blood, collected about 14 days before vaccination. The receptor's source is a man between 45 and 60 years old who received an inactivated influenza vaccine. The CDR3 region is CASSLPGGLSSYNEQFF. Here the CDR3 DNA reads TGTGCCAGCAGCTTACCCGGCGGGCTAAGCTCCTACAATGAGCAGTTCTTC. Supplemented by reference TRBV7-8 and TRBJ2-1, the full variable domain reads GAGVSQSPRYKVAKRGQDVALRCDPISGHVSLFWYQQALGQGPEFLTYFQNEAQLDKSGLPSDRFFAERPEGSVSTLKIQRTQQEDSAVYLCASSLPGGLSSYNEQFFGPGTRLTVL.